The T cell receptor (beta chain) under discussion was sequenced for a study of neurological immune-mediated disorders. Study-wide findings and caveats: TCR clonal expansion peaked in HTLV-1-associated myelopathy patients and was lowest in multiple sclerosis patients.

This clonotype was seen ten or more times. Its antigen is as yet unknown. Synthesis of cDNA used 5'RACE (with 10-nucleotide random UMIs). TCRdb re-called the 5' RACE reads through MiXCR, storing one row per CDR3 protein. This sample has 40,000 to 50,000 distinct CDR3 sequences, with about 1.8% found just once. Germline V gene sequence: CDR1 SGHRS, CDR2 YFSETQ. The J segment lost 0 bases and the V segment lost 4 bases, leaving 4 bases of the junction unmatched. The CDR3 is 15 residues long. The unsorted libraries were produced from 2 million PBMCs held at -80 C. The chain has TRBV5-1 and TRBJ2-3; 8 bases map to TRBD1. The sample comprised PBMCs. This TCR came from a middle-aged woman with multiple sclerosis. CDR3 region: CASSDRGPSTDTQYF. The DNA for the CDR3 is TGCGCCAGCAGCGACAGGGGCCCCAGCACAGATACGCAGTATTTT.